This TCR beta chain comes out of a study of T cell responses to AZD1222 COVID-19 vaccine. Study overall: Pooling was applied to second doses at about 4 or about 12 weeks.

This CDR3 spans 13 amino acids. Germline V gene data show CDR1 as LNHDA and CDR2 as SQIVND (reference sequence). V lost 5 bases, J lost 4 bases, and 11 bases lay in between. Findings and caveats of the study: Among spike-specific TCRs, nearly half reportedly target unmutated variant regions. Donors were mostly white British, more females; clonal diversity possibly underestimated. An increase in Spike-specific TCR breadth and depth was observed after two AZD1222 doses.

Some clones are missing from TCRdb's copy, which holds only in-frame ones; the method was immunoSEQ multiplex PCR. This table has approximately 120,000 clones, around 90% appearing once. A word on this clone: Its antigen is undetermined.

The sequenced sample was peripheral blood, obtained on day 0 of AZD1222 vaccination. The TCR originated in an adult in good health. The rearrangement joins TRBV19 to TRBJ2-5; D gene unclear. CDR3 nucleotides: TGTGCCAGTAGTCCCTGGGCGTCAGAGACCCAGTACTTC. As protein: CASSPWASETQYF.